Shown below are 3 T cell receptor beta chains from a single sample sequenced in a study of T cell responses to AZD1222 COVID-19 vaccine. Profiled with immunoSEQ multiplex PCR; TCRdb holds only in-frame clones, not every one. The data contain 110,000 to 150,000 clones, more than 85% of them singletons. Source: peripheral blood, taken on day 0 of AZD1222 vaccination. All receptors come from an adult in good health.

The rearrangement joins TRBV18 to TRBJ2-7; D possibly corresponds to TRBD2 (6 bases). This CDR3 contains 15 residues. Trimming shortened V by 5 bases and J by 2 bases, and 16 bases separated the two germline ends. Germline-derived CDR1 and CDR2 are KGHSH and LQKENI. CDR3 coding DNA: TGTGCCAGCTCAGGCGGGGTGACTAGGACCTACGAGCAGTACTTC. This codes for CASSGGVTRTYEQYF.

The CDR3 nucleotides are TGTGCCAGCAGTGAGAGTGGGTCACCCCTCCACTTT. This translates into CASSESGSPLHF. J is TRBJ1-6 and V is TRBV12-3 or TRBV12-4; D remains unclear. V lost 5 bases, J lost 10 bases, and 9 bases lay in between. This CDR3 region has 12 residues.

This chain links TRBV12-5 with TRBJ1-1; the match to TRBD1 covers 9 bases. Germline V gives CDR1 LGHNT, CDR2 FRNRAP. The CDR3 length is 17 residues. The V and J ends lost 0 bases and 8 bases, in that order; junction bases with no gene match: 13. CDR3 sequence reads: CASGLVLWDRVSPEAFF. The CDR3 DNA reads TGTGCTAGTGGTTTGGTATTGTGGGACAGGGTTTCTCCCGAAGCTTTCTTT. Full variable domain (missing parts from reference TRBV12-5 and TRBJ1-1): DARVTQTPRHKVTEMGQEVTMRCQPILGHNTVFWYRQTMMQGLELLAYFRNRAPLDDSGMPKDRFSAEMPDATLATLKIQPSEPRDSAVYFCASGLVLWDRVSPEAFFGQGTRLTVV.